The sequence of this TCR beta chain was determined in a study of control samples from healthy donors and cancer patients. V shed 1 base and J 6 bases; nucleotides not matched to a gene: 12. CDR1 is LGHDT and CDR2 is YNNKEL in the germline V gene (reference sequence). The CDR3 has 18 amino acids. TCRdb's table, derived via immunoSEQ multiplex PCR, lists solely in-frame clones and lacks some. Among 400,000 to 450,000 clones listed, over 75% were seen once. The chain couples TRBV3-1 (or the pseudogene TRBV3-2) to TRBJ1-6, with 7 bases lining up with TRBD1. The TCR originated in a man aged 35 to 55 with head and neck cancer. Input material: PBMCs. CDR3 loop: CASSQGSLGTASNSPLHF. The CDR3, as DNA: TGTGCCAGCAGCCAAGGCTCCCTCGGGACAGCCTCTAATTCACCCCTCCACTTT.